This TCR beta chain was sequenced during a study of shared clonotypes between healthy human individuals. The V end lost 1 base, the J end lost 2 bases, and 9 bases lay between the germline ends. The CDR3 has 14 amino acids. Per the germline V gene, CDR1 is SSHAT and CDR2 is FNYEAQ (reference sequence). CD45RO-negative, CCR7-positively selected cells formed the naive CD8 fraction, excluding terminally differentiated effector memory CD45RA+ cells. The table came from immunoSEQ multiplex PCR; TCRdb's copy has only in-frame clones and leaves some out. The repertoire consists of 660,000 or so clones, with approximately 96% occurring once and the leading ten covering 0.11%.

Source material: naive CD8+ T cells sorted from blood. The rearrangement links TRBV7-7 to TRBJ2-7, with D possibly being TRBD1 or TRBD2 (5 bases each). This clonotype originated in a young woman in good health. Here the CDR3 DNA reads TGTGCCAGCAGCTTAGAACGGGGCGCCTACGAGCAGTACTTC. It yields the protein CASSLERGAYEQYF.